This T cell receptor beta chain was obtained from a study of cytomegalovirus exposure and HLA in healthy donors. Germline V gene sequence: CDR1 MNHEY, CDR2 SVGAGI. The CDR3 sequence is 13 residues long. V dropped 6 bases and J dropped 0 bases, with 8 bases sitting between them. The PCR employed 60 Vbeta primers together with 13 Jbeta primers. Here immunoSEQ multiplex PCR was the method, and the copy in TCRdb shows in-frame clones only, minus some. The profile shows 200,000 or so clones, 84% of them singletons. The TCR comes from a woman aged 45-65 years in good health and CMV-seropositive. Material for sequencing was PBMCs. The rearrangement uses TRBV6-5 and TRBJ2-5, with D perhaps TRBD1 (5 bases). As DNA, the CDR3 is TGTGCCAGCAGAGGACACAACCAAGAGACCCAGTACTTC. Amino acids: CASRGHNQETQYF.